Here is one T cell receptor (beta chain) with its context. Its antigen remains unidentified. With V trimmed by 0 bases and J by 4 bases, 5 bases remained unmatched. Germline assignment: CDR1 DFQATT and CDR2 SNEGSKA (reference sequence). This CDR3 spans 15 amino acids. These data belong to a study of T cells after yellow fever vaccination. About the study: The authors prepared low-cell-number fractions using SMART-Seq v4 Ultra Low Input.

Study-wide findings and caveats: Post-booster reappearance was seen for most primary-vaccination clones (96% CD4, around 91% CD8). A weaker secondary response peaked on day 5, the primary on day 15. Of the clonotypes, a small share occurred in both CD4 and CD8 compartments.

Via MiXCR, TCRdb re-called the 5' RACE reads, giving one row per CDR3 protein. The table shows around 530,000 distinct CDR3 sequences, with roughly a sixth occurring only once. Material: PBMCs, obtained about 5 days after the first yellow fever vaccination. The receptor was derived from a man in his late teens or twenties who received the YFV17D yellow fever vaccine. V usage is TRBV20-1 and J usage is TRBJ2-1; 8 bases are a match to TRBD1. The CDR3, as DNA: TGCAGTGCTAGAGAGGACAGGGTTTTATACAATGAGCAGTTCTTC. Residues: CSAREDRVLYNEQFF.